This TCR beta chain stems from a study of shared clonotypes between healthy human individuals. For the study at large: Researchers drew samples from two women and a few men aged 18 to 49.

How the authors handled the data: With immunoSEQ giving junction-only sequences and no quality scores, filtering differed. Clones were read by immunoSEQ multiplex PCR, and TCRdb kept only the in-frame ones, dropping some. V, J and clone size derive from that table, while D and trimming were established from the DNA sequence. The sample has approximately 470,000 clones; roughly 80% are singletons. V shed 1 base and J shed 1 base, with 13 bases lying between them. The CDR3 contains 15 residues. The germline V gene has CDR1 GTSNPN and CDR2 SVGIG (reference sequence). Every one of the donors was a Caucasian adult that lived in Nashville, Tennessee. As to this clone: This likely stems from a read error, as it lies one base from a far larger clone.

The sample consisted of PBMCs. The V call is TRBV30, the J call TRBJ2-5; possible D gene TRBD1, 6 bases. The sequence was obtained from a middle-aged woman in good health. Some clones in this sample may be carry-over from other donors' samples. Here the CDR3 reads CAWSGVQGAQETQYF. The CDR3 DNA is TGTGCCTGGAGTGGGGTACAGGGCGCCCAAGAGACCCAGTACTTC. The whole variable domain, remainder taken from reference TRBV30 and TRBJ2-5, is SQTIHQWPATLVQPVGSPLSLECTVEGTSNPNLYWYRQAAGRGLQLLFYSVGIGQISSEVPQNLSASRPQDRQFILSSKKLLLSDSGFYLCAWSGVQGAQETQYFGPGTRLLVL.